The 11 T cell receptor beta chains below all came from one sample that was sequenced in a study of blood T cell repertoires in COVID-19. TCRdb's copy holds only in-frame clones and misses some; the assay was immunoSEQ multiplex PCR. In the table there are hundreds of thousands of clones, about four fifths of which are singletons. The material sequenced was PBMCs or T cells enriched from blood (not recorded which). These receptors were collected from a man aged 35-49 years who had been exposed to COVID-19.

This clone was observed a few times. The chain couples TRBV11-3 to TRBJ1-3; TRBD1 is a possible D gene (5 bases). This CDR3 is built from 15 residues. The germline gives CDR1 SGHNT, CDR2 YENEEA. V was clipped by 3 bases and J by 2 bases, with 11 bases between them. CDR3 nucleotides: TGTGCCAGCAGCTTTTTTCCAGGGACTGGAAACACCATATATTTT. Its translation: CASSFFPGTGNTIYF.

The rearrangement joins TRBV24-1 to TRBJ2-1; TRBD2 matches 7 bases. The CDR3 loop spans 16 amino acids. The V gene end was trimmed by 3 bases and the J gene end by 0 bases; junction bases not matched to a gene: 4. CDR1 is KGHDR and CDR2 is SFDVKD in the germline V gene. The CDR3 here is CATSDPSGTSYNEQFF. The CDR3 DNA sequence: TGTGCCACCAGTGATCCGAGCGGGACCTCCTACAATGAGCAGTTCTTC.

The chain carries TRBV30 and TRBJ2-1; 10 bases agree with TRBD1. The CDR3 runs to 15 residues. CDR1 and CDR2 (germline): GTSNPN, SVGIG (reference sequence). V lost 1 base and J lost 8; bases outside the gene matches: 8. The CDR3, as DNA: TGTGCCTGGAGTGACCGGGACAGGGGTGACCATGAGCAGTTCTTC. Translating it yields CAWSDRDRGDHEQFF.

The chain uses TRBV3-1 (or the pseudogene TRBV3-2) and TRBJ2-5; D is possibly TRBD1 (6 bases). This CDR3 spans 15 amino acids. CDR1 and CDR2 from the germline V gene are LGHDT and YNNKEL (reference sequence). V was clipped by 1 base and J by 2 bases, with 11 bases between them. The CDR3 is CASSQGVTGQETQYF. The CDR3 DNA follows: TGTGCCAGCAGCCAAGGGGTCACAGGGCAAGAGACCCAGTACTTC.

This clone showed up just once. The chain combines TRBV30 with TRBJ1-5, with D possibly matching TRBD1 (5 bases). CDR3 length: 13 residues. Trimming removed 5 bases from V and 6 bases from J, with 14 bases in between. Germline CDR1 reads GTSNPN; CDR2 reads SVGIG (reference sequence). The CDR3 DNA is TGTGCCTGGGGGCAGGGTTCTTTTCAGCCCCAGCATTTT. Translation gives CAWGQGSFQPQHF.

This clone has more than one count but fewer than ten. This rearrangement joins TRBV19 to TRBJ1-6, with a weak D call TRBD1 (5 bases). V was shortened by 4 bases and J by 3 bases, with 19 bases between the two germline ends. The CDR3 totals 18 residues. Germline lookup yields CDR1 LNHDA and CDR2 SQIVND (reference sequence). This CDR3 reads CASSTTPGGDLYNSPLHF. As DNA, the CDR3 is TGTGCCAGTAGTACCACCCCAGGAGGGGACCTCTATAATTCACCCCTCCACTTT.

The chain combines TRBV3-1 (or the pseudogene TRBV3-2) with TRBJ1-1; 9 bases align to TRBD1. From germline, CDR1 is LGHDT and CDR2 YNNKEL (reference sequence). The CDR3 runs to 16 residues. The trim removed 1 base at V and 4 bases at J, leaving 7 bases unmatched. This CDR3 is CASSQGGQGFPTEAFF. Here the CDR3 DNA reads TGTGCCAGCAGCCAAGGGGGACAGGGATTTCCCACTGAAGCTTTCTTT.

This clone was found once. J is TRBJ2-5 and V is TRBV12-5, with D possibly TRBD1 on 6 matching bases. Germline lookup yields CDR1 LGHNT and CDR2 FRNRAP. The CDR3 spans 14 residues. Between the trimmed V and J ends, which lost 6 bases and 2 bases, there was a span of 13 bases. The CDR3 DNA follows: TGTGCTAGTGGCATCGGACAGAGGCAAGAGACCCAGTACTTC. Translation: CASGIGQRQETQYF. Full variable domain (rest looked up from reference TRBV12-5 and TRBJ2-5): DARVTQTPRHKVTEMGQEVTMRCQPILGHNTVFWYRQTMMQGLELLAYFRNRAPLDDSGMPKDRFSAEMPDATLATLKIQPSEPRDSAVYFCASGIGQRQETQYFGPGTRLLVL.

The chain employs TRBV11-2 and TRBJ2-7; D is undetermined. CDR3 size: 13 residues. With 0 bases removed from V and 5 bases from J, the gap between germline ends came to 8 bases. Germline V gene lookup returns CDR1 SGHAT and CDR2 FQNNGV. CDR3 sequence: CASSLDQFDEQYF. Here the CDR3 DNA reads TGTGCCAGCAGCTTAGATCAGTTCGACGAGCAGTACTTC. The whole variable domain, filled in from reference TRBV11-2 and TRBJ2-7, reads EAGVAQSPRYKIIEKRQSVAFWCNPISGHATLYWYQQILGQGPKLLIQFQNNGVVDDSQLPKDRFSAERLKGVDSTLKIQPAKLEDSAVYLCASSLDQFDEQYFGPGTRLTVT.

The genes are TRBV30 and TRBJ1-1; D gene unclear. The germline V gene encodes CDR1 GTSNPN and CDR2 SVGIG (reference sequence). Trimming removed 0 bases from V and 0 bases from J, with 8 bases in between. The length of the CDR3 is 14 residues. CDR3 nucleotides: TGTGCCTGGAGTGTATCCGAGATGAACACTGAAGCTTTCTTT. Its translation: CAWSVSEMNTEAFF. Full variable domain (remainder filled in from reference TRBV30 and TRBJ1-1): SQTIHQWPATLVQPVGSPLSLECTVEGTSNPNLYWYRQAAGRGLQLLFYSVGIGQISSEVPQNLSASRPQDRQFILSSKKLLLSDSGFYLCAWSVSEMNTEAFFGQGTRLTVV.

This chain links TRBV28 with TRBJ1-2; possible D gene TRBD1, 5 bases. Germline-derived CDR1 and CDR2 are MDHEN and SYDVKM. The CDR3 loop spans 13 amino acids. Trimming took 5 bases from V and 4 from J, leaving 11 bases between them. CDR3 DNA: TGTGCCAGCAGTCCGACAGTCCTCTATGGCTACACCTTC. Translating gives CASSPTVLYGYTF.